Listed below are T cell receptor beta chains from one sample, sequenced in a study of T cell responses to AZD1222 COVID-19 vaccine. The table came from immunoSEQ multiplex PCR; TCRdb's copy has only in-frame clones and leaves some out. The repertoire has 150,000 to 200,000 clones, about 91% of them found once; the top ten carry about 2.5%. The sequencing here drew on peripheral blood, taken on day 0 of AZD1222 vaccination. The receptors shown here come from an adult in good health. Each CDR3 is given with its conserved first and last residue. The D gene is left open where the match is weak. Some rows have no size entry. The others give once, few or many, or a class for an expanded clone.

V	size	length	D	J	DNA	CDR3
TRBV6-5	once	14	NA	TRBJ1-3	TGTGCCACCCGCCTACTTGTCTCTGGAAACACCATATATTTT	CATRLLVSGNTIYF
TRBV2	NA	14	NA	TRBJ2-2	TGTGCCAGCAACGATGTTACGAACACCGGGGAGCTGTTTTTT	CASNDVTNTGELFF
TRBV4-1	NA	15	TRBD1	TRBJ1-5	TGCGCCAGCAGCCCTTCCGGGACAGGGGATCAGCCCCAGCATTTT	CASSPSGTGDQPQHF
TRBV18	NA	15	TRBD1	TRBJ1-4	TGTGCCAGCTCGACAGACAGGGCAACTAATGAAAAACTGTTTTTT	CASSTDRATNEKLFF
TRBV6-6	NA	17	NA	TRBJ2-2	TGTGCCAGCAGTCAGGAGGGGCCACCACGAAACACCGGGGAGCTGTTTTTT	CASSQEGPPRNTGELFF
TRBV7-9	once	13	NA	TRBJ1-1	TGTGCCAGCAGCTGGGGGAGGGAAACTGAAGCTTTCTTT	CASSWGRETEAFF
TRBV7-2	NA	14	NA	TRBJ1-6	TGTGCCAGCAGCTTAGCGGTCCCGAATTCACCCCTCCACTTT	CASSLAVPNSPLHF
TRBV28	NA	16	TRBD1	TRBJ1-3	TGTGCCAGCAGTTCCAGCACGGACAGGGGACGGGACACCATATATTTT	CASSSSTDRGRDTIYF
TRBV28	NA	13	NA	TRBJ1-5	TGTGCCAGCAGTCTCAACCCCAATCAGCCCCAGCATTTT	CASSLNPNQPQHF
TRBV10-3	NA	15	NA	TRBJ1-3	TGTGCCATCAGTGGAGGGCTGGGCTCTGGAAACACCATATATTTT	CAISGGLGSGNTIYF
TRBV25-1	NA	14	NA	TRBJ2-1	TGTGCCAGCAGTGAATCAGGGCCACACAATGAGCAGTTCTTC	CASSESGPHNEQFF
TRBV4-1	NA	15	TRBD1	TRBJ2-7	TGCGCCAGCAGCCCCCTGGCGGGGACAGGGGACGAGCAGTACTTC	CASSPLAGTGDEQYF
TRBV19	once	14	NA	TRBJ1-3	TGTGCCAGTAAGGGATTCCCCTCTGGAAACACCATATATTTT	CASKGFPSGNTIYF
TRBV9	few	15	NA	TRBJ2-3	TGTGCCAGCAGCCCTCGCTACGGATACACAGATACGCAGTATTTT	CASSPRYGYTDTQYF
TRBV19	NA	16	TRBD1	TRBJ2-7	TGTGCCAGTAGTAGTTTACCGGGACAGAAAGTTTACGAGCAGTACTTC	CASSSLPGQKVYEQYF
TRBV6-2/TRBV6-3	NA	14	TRBD1	TRBJ1-6	TGTGCCAGCAGTTCGGGGACAGAGGGTTCACCCCTCCACTTT	CASSSGTEGSPLHF
TRBV13	NA	16	NA	TRBJ1-6	TGTGCCAGCAGCTTAGGGGCCGGTCCACCAAATTCACCCCTCCACTTT	CASSLGAGPPNSPLHF
TRBV18	NA	14	NA	TRBJ2-3	TGTGCCAGCTCACCAGCGGCAGGGAGAGATACGCAGTATTTT	CASSPAAGRDTQYF
TRBV5-1	NA	14	NA	TRBJ1-2	TGCGCCAGCAGCTCCCGGGCGACCGCGGGCGGCTACACCTTC	CASSSRATAGGYTF
TRBV6-6	NA	15	NA	TRBJ1-6	TGTGCCAGCAGTTACGGGCGGACAGATAATTCACCCCTCCACTTT	CASSYGRTDNSPLHF
TRBV28	NA	13	NA	TRBJ2-7	TGTGCCAGCACCCTTAGGGAATCCTACGAGCAGTACTTC	CASTLRESYEQYF
TRBV7-7	once	16	NA	TRBJ1-4	TGTGCCAGCAGCTTAGTATGCGGGATCGAGTTTGAAAAACTGTTTTTT	CASSLVCGIEFEKLFF
TRBV11-2	NA	14	TRBD2	TRBJ2-7	TGTGCCAGCAGCTTAGGTAGCGGGGCTTACGAGCAGTACTTC	CASSLGSGAYEQYF
TRBV9	NA	14	NA	TRBJ2-2	TGTGCCAGCATGGGGGAGTTCACCACCGGGGAGCTGTTTTTT	CASMGEFTTGELFF
TRBV29-1	NA	12	NA	TRBJ1-1	TGCAGCGTTGAAGGGGGGGCGGGTGAAGCTTTCTTT	CSVEGGAGEAFF
TRBV19	NA	12	TRBD1	TRBJ1-1	TGTGCCAGTAGTGTCGGGACAGGAGGGGCTTTCTTT	CASSVGTGGAFF
TRBV4-2	once	16	TRBD1	TRBJ1-1	TGTGCCAGCAGCCTCGCGCCGGGACAGCTATTCACTGAAGCTTTCTTT	CASSLAPGQLFTEAFF
TRBV7-3	once	15	TRBD2	TRBJ2-3	TGTGCCAGCAGCCCCACTAGCGGGAGGATAGATACGCAGTATTTT	CASSPTSGRIDTQYF
TRBV19	NA	15	TRBD1	TRBJ2-7	TGTGCCAGTACCCCCGGGACAGGGGCTTTCTACGAGCAGTACTTC	CASTPGTGAFYEQYF
TRBV11-1	NA	13	NA	TRBJ2-7	TGTGCCAGCAGCTCCAGTCGCCGCTACGAGCAGTACTTC	CASSSSRRYEQYF
TRBV27	NA	13	NA	TRBJ2-7	TGTGCCAGCATTGTCCAAAGGGTGTACGAGCAGTACTTC	CASIVQRVYEQYF
TRBV25-1	NA	12	NA	TRBJ2-7	TGTGCCAGCAGTGACCCAGCCTACGAGCAGTACTTC	CASSDPAYEQYF
TRBV7-2	NA	15	NA	TRBJ1-1	TGTGCCAGCACCCTCACGAGACACGGGAACACTGAAGCTTTCTTT	CASTLTRHGNTEAFF
TRBV5-1	NA	18	NA	TRBJ2-6	TGCGCCAGCAGCCTAACGCCAGGGGACGTTACTGGGGCCAACGTCCTGACTTTC	CASSLTPGDVTGANVLTF
TRBV30	NA	13	NA	TRBJ1-1	TGTGCCTGGAGTCCCGATAGTAACACTGAAGCTTTCTTT	CAWSPDSNTEAFF
TRBV29-1	NA	13	NA	TRBJ2-7	TGCAGCGTTGAAGTCGTGGACAGTTTCGAGCAGTACTTC	CSVEVVDSFEQYF
TRBV3-1/TRBV3-2	NA	15	TRBD2	TRBJ2-2	TGTGCCAGCAGCTTAGCGGGAGGCCCCACCGGGGAGCTGTTTTTT	CASSLAGGPTGELFF
TRBV11-2	NA	17	TRBD1	TRBJ1-4	TGTGCCAGCAGCTTAATAACTTCCGGGACAGGGAATGAAAAACTGTTTTTT	CASSLITSGTGNEKLFF
TRBV7-9	NA	15	TRBD1	TRBJ1-4	TGTGCCAGCAGCTTAAGGGGGCTAGTTAATGAAAAACTGTTTTTT	CASSLRGLVNEKLFF
TRBV19	NA	17	TRBD2	TRBJ2-3	TGTGCCAGTAGTTTCCTGTCGGGGCGGGAGTCAACAGATACGCAGTATTTT	CASSFLSGRESTDTQYF
TRBV30	NA	12	TRBD1	TRBJ2-7	TGTGCCTGGGGGACAGGACCTTACGAGCAGTACTTC	CAWGTGPYEQYF
TRBV12-3/TRBV12-4	NA	12	NA	TRBJ1-6	TGTGCCAGCAGCCGGTACGAATCACCCCTCCACTTT	CASSRYESPLHF
TRBV6-5	NA	12	NA	TRBJ1-2	TGTGCCAGCAGTTACAGGGGCTCTGGCTACACCTTC	CASSYRGSGYTF
TRBV10-3	once	14	NA	TRBJ1-2	TGTGCCATCAGTGACGAGACGGTCTCAGGGGGCTACACCTTC	CAISDETVSGGYTF
TRBV20-1	NA	11	NA	TRBJ2-2	TGCAGTGCTAGGGGGCCCGGGGAGCTGTTTTTT	CSARGPGELFF
TRBV4-2	once	15	TRBD1	TRBJ1-1	TGTGCCAGCAGCCGAACAACCGGGACAGGGGATGAAGCTTTCTTT	CASSRTTGTGDEAFF